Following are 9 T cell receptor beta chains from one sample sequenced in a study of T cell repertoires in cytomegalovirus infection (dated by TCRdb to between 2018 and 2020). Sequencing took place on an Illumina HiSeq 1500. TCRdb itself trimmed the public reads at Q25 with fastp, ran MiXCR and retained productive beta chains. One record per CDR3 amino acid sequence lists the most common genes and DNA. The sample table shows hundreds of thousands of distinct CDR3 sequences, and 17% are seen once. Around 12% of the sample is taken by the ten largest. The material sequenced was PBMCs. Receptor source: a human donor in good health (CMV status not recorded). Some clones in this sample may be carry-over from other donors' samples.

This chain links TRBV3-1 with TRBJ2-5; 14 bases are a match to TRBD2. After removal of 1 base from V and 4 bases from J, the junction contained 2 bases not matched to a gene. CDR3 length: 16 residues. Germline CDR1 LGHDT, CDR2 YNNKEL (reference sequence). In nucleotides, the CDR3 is TGTGCCAGCAGCCAAGGGACTAGCGGGGGGTCAGAGACCCAGTACTTC. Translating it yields CASSQGTSGGSETQYF.

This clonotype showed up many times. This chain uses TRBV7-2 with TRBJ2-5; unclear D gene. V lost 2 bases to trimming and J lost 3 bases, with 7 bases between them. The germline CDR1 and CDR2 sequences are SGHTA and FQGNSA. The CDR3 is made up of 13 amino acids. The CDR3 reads CASSLSREETQYF. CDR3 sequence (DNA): TGTGCCAGCAGCTTAAGTAGGGAAGAGACCCAGTACTTC.

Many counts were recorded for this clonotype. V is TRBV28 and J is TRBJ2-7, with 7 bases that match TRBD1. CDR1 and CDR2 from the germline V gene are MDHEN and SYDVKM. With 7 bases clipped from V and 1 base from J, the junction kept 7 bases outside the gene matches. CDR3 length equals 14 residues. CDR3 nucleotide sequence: TGTGCCAGCAAGGTCGGGACAGTGTCCTACGAGCAGTACTTC. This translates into CASKVGTVSYEQYF.

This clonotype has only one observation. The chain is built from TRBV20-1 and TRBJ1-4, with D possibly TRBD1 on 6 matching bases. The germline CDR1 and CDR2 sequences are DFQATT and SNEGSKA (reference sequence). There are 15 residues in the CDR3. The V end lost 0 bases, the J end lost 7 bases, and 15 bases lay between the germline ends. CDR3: CSARDPRDTGEKLFF. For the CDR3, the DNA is TGCAGTGCTAGAGATCCCCGGGACACGGGTGAAAAACTGTTTTTT.

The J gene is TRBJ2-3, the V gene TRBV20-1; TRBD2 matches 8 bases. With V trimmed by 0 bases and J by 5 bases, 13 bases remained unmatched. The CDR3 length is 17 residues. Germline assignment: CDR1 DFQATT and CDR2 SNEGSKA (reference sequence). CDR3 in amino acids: CSAREGTAGAPGDTQYF. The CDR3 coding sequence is TGCAGTGCTAGAGAAGGTACAGCGGGGGCGCCAGGAGATACGCAGTATTTT.

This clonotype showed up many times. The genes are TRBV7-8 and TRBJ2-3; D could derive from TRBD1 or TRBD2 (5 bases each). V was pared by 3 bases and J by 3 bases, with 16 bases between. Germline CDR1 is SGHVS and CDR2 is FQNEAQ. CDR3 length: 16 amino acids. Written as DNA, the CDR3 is TGTGCCAGCAGCTTCGGGGTTCAGGGATGGACAGATACGCAGTATTTT. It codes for CASSFGVQGWTDTQYF.

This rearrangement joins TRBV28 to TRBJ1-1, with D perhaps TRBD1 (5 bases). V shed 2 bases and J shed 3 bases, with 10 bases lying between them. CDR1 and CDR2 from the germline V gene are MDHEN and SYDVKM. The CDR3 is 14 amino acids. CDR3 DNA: TGTGCCAGCAGTTTAAGGGGTGGAGACACTGAAGCTTTCTTT. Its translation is CASSLRGGDTEAFF. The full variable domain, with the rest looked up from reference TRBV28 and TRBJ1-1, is DVKVTQSSRYLVKRTGEKVFLECVQDMDHENMFWYRQDPGLGLRLIYFSYDVKMKEKGDIPEGYSVSREKKERFSLILESASTNQTSMYLCASSLRGGDTEAFFGQGTRLTVV.

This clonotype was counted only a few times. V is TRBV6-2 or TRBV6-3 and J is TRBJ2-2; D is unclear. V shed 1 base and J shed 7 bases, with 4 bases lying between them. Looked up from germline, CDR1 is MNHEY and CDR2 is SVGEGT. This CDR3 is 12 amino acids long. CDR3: CASSYYRGELFF. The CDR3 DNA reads TGTGCCAGCAGTTACTATCGCGGGGAGCTGTTTTTT.

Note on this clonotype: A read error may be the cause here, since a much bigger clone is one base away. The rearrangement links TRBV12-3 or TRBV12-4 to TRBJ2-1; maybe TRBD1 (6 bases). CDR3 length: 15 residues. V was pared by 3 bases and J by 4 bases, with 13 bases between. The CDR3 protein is CASSFGWGPYNEQFF. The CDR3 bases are TGTGCCAGCAGTTTCGGCTGGGGGCCTTACAATGAGCAGTTCTTC.